One and the same sample provided the 10 T cell receptor beta chains below, sequenced in a study of human T cells and chemical hapten exposure. Each CDR3 protein is one row after TCRdb ran MiXCR on the RACE reads. The sample has about 82,000 distinct CDR3 sequences; roughly 10% are singletons. Time point of the sample: patch test 3, about 24 weeks after DPC sensitization. Treatment reported: therapeutic diphenylcyclopropenone sensitization with weekly scalp DPC. This sample comprised whole blood, obtained in connection with sensitization to the hapten diphenylcyclopropenone (DPC). The source of these receptors is a woman aged 45-59 years with alopecia areata. Some clones in this sample may be carry-over from other donors' samples.

This clonotype came up a few times. J is TRBJ2-3 and V is TRBV9; D call uncertain. Trimming removed 1 base from V and 2 bases from J, with 14 bases in between. Germline V gene data show CDR1 as SGDLS and CDR2 as YYNGEE. The CDR3 length is 16 residues. Here the CDR3 DNA reads TGTGCCAGCAGCGTATGGGTCAGCGATAACACAGATACGCAGTATTTT. It encodes CASSVWVSDNTDTQYF.

V usage is TRBV9 and J usage is TRBJ2-3; 11 nucleotides line up with TRBD2. Germline V gives CDR1 SGDLS, CDR2 YYNGEE. The CDR3 totals 21 residues. With V trimmed by 3 bases and J by 0 bases, 18 bases remained unmatched. CDR3 DNA: TGTGCCAGCAGCGCCGACCAGCTAGCGGGAGGCCGTTTCGCTAGCACAGATACGCAGTATTTT. Residues: CASSADQLAGGRFASTDTQYF.

This clonotype occurred a few times. The V call is TRBV7-9, the J call TRBJ2-3; D possibly matches TRBD1 or TRBD2 (5 bases each). Germline V gene lookup returns CDR1 SEHNR and CDR2 FQNEAQ (reference sequence). This CDR3 spans 15 amino acids. Trimming took 5 bases from V and 0 from J, leaving 12 bases between them. Here the CDR3 reads CASSPGHLSTDTQYF. The CDR3 nucleotides read TGTGCCAGCAGCCCGGGGCACCTTAGCACAGATACGCAGTATTTT.

The gene calls are TRBV4-2 and TRBJ2-3; D ambiguous. The V end was cut by 0 bases, the J end by 0 bases, with 7 bases between. The CDR3 sequence is 15 residues long. CDR1 is LGHNA and CDR2 is YNFKEQ in the germline V gene. The CDR3 is CASSQEGFSTDTQYF. The CDR3 nucleotides are TGTGCCAGCAGCCAAGAAGGGTTCAGCACAGATACGCAGTATTTT.

This clonotype was found many times. The chain is built from TRBV28 and TRBJ2-4, with a weak D call TRBD1 (6 bases). The CDR3 spans 12 residues. Trimming pared 8 bases from V and 10 bases from J, leaving 15 bases between. Germline V lookup: CDR1 MDHEN, CDR2 SYDVKM. The CDR3 DNA reads as TGTGCCAGCGGAACGACAGGCCCGATTCAGTACTTC. This encodes CASGTTGPIQYF.

This clonotype occurred a few times. V usage is TRBV7-2 and J usage is TRBJ1-2; no firm D call. The V gene's germline CDR1 is SGHTA and CDR2 FQGNSA. Trimming left V 0 bases short and J 8 bases short, with 22 bases between. The CDR3 runs to 17 residues. The CDR3, as DNA: TGTGCCAGCAGCTTAGCGCAAGGACTAGCGGGAGGAGGAGGCTACACCTTC. Translating it yields CASSLAQGLAGGGGYTF.

Many counts were recorded for this clonotype. J is TRBJ2-3 and V is TRBV7-2; 7 nucleotides line up with TRBD2. Germline V CDR1 and CDR2: SGHTA, FQGNSA. Losses at the gene ends were 4 bases for V and 6 bases for J; bases not matched to a gene: 10. The CDR3 spans 15 residues. The CDR3 protein is CASSSLGGPTDTQYF. The CDR3, as DNA: TGTGCCAGCAGCTCCTTGGGAGGGCCAACCGATACGCAGTATTTT.

This clonotype was picked up many times. The junction and the germline gene differ at one end; a read error may be behind it. The chain links TRBV7-7 to TRBJ2-5; 7 bases align to TRBD1. The germline V gene has CDR1 SSHAT and CDR2 FNYEAQ (reference sequence). The CDR3 totals 14 residues. The CDR3 here is CASSVQGIQETQYF. The CDR3 DNA is TGTGCTAGCAGCGTACAGGGGATCCAAGAGACCCAGTACTTC.

The rearrangement links TRBV12-3 or TRBV12-4 to TRBJ1-3; 10 nucleotides line up with TRBD1. The trim removed 5 bases at V and 3 bases at J, leaving 4 bases unmatched. This CDR3 contains 15 residues. The CDR3 nucleotides are TGTGCCAGCAGTCGACAGGGGGCAAGTGGAAACACCATATATTTT. This sequence encodes CASSRQGASGNTIYF.

This clonotype came up many times. The J gene is TRBJ2-3, the V gene TRBV7-6, with 8 bases matching TRBD2. Per the germline V gene, CDR1 is SGHVS and CDR2 is FNYEAQ. The V gene end was trimmed by 6 bases and the J gene end by 2 bases; junction bases not matched to a gene: 7. The length of the CDR3 is 15 residues. The CDR3 protein is CASSYTSGITDTQYF. The CDR3 bases are TGTGCCAGCAGTTATACTAGCGGAATCACAGATACGCAGTATTTT.